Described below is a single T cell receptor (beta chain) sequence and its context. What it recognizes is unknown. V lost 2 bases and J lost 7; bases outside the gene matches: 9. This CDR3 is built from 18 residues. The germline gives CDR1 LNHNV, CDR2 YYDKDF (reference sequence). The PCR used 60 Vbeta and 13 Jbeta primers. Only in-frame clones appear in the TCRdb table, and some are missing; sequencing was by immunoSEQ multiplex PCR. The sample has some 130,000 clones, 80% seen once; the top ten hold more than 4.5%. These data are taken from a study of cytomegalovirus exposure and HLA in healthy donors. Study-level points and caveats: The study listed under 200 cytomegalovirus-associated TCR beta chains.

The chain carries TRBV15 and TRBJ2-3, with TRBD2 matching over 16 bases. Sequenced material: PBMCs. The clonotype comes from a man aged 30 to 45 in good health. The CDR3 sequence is CATSRSGTSGRGVNTQYF. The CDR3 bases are TGTGCCACCAGCAGATCCGGGACTAGCGGGAGGGGGGTGAATACGCAGTATTTT. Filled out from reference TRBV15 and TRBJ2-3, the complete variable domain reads DAMVIQNPRYQVTQFGKPVTLSCSQTLNHNVMYWYQQKSSQAPKLLFHYYDKDFNNEADTPDNFQSRRPNTSFCFLDIRSPGLGDTAMYLCATSRSGTSGRGVNTQYFGPGTRLTVL.